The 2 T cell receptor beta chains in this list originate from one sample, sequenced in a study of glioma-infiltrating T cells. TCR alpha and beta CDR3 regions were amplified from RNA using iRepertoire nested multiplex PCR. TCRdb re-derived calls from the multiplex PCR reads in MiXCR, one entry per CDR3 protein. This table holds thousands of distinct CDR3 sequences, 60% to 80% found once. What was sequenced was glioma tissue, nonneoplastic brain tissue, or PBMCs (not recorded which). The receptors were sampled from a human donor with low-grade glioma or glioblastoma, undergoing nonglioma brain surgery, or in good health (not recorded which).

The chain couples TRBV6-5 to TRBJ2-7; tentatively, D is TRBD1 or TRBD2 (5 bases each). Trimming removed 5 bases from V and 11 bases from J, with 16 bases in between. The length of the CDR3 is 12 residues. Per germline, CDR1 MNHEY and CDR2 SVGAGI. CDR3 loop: CASSETARGEYV. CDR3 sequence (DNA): TGTGCCAGCAGTGAAACGGCGAGGGGCGAGTACGTC.

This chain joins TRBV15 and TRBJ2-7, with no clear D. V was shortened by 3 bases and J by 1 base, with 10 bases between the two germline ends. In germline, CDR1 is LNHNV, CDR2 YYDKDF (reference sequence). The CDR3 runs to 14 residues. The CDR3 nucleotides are TGTGCCACCAGCAGGGGCAGGAGTTCCTACGAGCAGTACGTC. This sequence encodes CATSRGRSSYEQYV.